A single sample gave rise to the 31 T cell receptor beta chains below, sequenced in a study of blood T cell repertoires in COVID-19. Some clones are missing from TCRdb's copy, which holds only in-frame ones; the method was immunoSEQ multiplex PCR. Of roughly 150,000 clones listed, just under 85% are singletons. The sequencing input was peripheral blood. These receptors all stem from a woman older than 75 with COVID-19, enrolled during active disease.

The CDR3 spells CASSYFPGQGGEQYF. The CDR3 nucleotides are TGTGCCAGCAGTTACTTCCCGGGACAGGGGGGCGAGCAGTACTTC. The rearrangement uses TRBV6-6 and TRBJ2-7; 11 bases map to TRBD1. The V gene's germline CDR1 is MNHNY and CDR2 SVGAGI (reference sequence). J was trimmed by 6 bases and V by 1 base; bases with no gene match: 5. The CDR3 is made up of 15 amino acids.

The gene calls are TRBV5-4 and TRBJ1-4, with a tentative D call TRBD1 (5 bases). This CDR3 has 15 residues. Germline values: CDR1 SGHNT, CDR2 YYREEE (reference sequence). The V gene lost 4 bases and the J gene lost 0 bases, with 10 bases spanning the gap. CDR3 in DNA: TGTGCCAGCAGCGGATCGACAGCAACTAATGAAAAACTGTTTTTT. Its translation: CASSGSTATNEKLFF.

The chain recombines TRBV3-1 (or the pseudogene TRBV3-2) with TRBJ2-1; TRBD2 agrees at 7 bases. The ends lost 0 bases at V and 6 bases at J; junction bases unmatched: 17. Germline CDR1 LGHDT, CDR2 YNNKEL (reference sequence). The CDR3 sequence is 19 residues long. CDR3 DNA sequence: TGTGCCAGCAGCCAAGAGGGGAGGGCGGGCGCTCGTAGGCTCAATGAGCAGTTCTTC. Translating gives CASSQEGRAGARRLNEQFF.

CDR3 sequence reads: CASMRYLNTEAFF. In DNA form, the CDR3 reads TGTGCCAGTATGAGGTACTTGAACACTGAAGCTTTCTTT. V is TRBV19 and J is TRBJ1-1; D gene uncertain. V lost 7 bases to trimming and J lost 0 bases, with 9 bases between them. The germline V gene encodes CDR1 LNHDA and CDR2 SQIVND (reference sequence). The CDR3 has 13 amino acids.

The V call is TRBV5-1, the J call TRBJ2-3, with 7 bases that match TRBD1. Germline loops: CDR1 SGHRS, CDR2 YFSETQ. V was clipped by 5 bases and J by 1 base; unmatched bases: 4. This CDR3 comprises 14 residues. CDR3 coding DNA: TGCGCCAGCAGTCGGGACAGCCGCACAGATACGCAGTATTTT. As protein: CASSRDSRTDTQYF.

The chain links TRBV18 to TRBJ2-2; TRBD2 matches 11 bases. Germline CDR1 is KGHSH and CDR2 is LQKENI. CDR3 length: 18 residues. The V and J ends lost 3 bases and 2 bases, in that order; junction bases with no gene match: 8. The CDR3 protein is CASSPRTSGSVNTGELFF. As DNA, the CDR3 is TGTGCCAGCTCACCTAGAACTAGCGGGAGTGTTAACACCGGGGAGCTGTTTTTT.

This clone occurred a few times. The chain employs TRBV3-1 (or the pseudogene TRBV3-2) and TRBJ2-7; 7 bases are shared with TRBD2. The CDR3 covers 13 residues. J lost 6 bases, V lost 2 bases, and 4 bases had no gene match. The germline V gene encodes CDR1 LGHDT and CDR2 YNNKEL (reference sequence). CDR3 coding DNA: TGTGCCAGCAGCCAACCCGGGACTACCGAGCAGTACTTC. Its protein product is CASSQPGTTEQYF.

This chain joins TRBV10-3 and TRBJ1-6; 7 bases agree with TRBD1. V was clipped by 7 bases and J by 7 bases; unmatched bases: 4. The length of the CDR3 is 13 residues. Germline CDR1 ENHRY, CDR2 SYGVKD. The CDR3 DNA sequence: TGTGCCATCAACGGACAGGCAAATTCACCCCTCCACTTT. This codes for CAINGQANSPLHF.

The CDR3 DNA is TGTGCCAGCAGCCAAGATGGAGTAGTAATCTATGGCTACACCTTC. This translates into CASSQDGVVIYGYTF. The chain joins TRBV4-2 to TRBJ1-2; D is unresolved. Trimming removed 0 bases at V and 4 bases at J, with 12 bases between. Germline-derived CDR1 and CDR2 are LGHNA and YNFKEQ. CDR3 length: 15 residues.

The chain couples TRBV9 to TRBJ2-2; D is perhaps TRBD2 (5 bases). This CDR3 region has 14 residues. V dropped 5 bases and J dropped 3 bases, with 11 bases sitting between them. Germline V gives CDR1 SGDLS, CDR2 YYNGEE. In DNA, the CDR3 is TGTGCCAGCAGGAAGGAGAGGGACACCGGGGAGCTGTTTTTT. It is translated as CASRKERDTGELFF. The full variable domain, in which reference TRBV9 and TRBJ2-2 provide the parts outside the CDR3, is DSGVTQTPKHLITATGQRVTLRCSPRSGDLSVYWYQQSLDQGLQFLIQYYNGEERAKGNILERFSAQQFPDLHSELNLSSLELGDSALYFCASRKERDTGELFFGEGSRLTVL.

V is TRBV5-1 and J is TRBJ2-2, with D perhaps matching TRBD1 (5 bases). Germline V lookup: CDR1 SGHRS, CDR2 YFSETQ. There are 13 residues in the CDR3. Trimming stripped 7 bases from V and 8 bases from J, with 15 bases between. The CDR3, as DNA: TGCGCCAGCGGGGATTTGGGGCCTGGGGAGCTGTTTTTT. This translates into CASGDLGPGELFF.

V usage is TRBV7-2 and J usage is TRBJ1-5; 7 nucleotides line up with TRBD1. The trim removed 5 bases at V and 7 bases at J, leaving 14 bases unmatched. This CDR3 is built from 16 residues. In germline, CDR1 is SGHTA, CDR2 FQGNSA. CDR3 residues: CASSPHATGMGQPQHF. The CDR3, as DNA: TGTGCCAGCAGCCCGCATGCGACAGGGATGGGCCAGCCCCAGCATTTT.

J is TRBJ2-1 and V is TRBV24-1; 9 positions agree with TRBD1. Germline lookup yields CDR1 KGHDR and CDR2 SFDVKD. Trimming at V came to 4 bases and at J to 5 bases, leaving 5 bases not matched to a gene. This CDR3 has 15 amino acids. The CDR3 loop is CATSDPRTGDNEQFF. The CDR3 region has the DNA TGTGCCACCAGTGACCCTAGGACAGGGGACAATGAGCAGTTCTTC.

The chain joins TRBV18 to TRBJ1-2; D not resolved. The CDR3 totals 14 residues. Trimming cost V 0 bases and J 4 bases, with 9 bases left between them. Germline V gene lookup returns CDR1 KGHSH and CDR2 LQKENI. The CDR3 DNA sequence: TGTGCCAGCTCACCACCGGGCAGCCTCTATGGCTACACCTTC. The encoded protein is CASSPPGSLYGYTF.

V gene TRBV2 combines with J gene TRBJ1-2, with no clear D. Germline values: CDR1 SNHLY, CDR2 FYNNEI. This CDR3 is built from 12 residues. Trimming took off 6 bases at V and 0 bases at J, with 5 bases between the two ends. The CDR3 DNA sequence: TGTGCCAGCAGGGGAGCTAACTATGGCTACACCTTC. This translates into CASRGANYGYTF.

The rearrangement joins TRBV19 to TRBJ1-6; 8 nucleotides agree with TRBD1. This CDR3 contains 14 residues. Unmatched junction bases numbered 9, after V lost 8 bases and J lost 9 bases. The germline V gene has CDR1 LNHDA and CDR2 SQIVND (reference sequence). CDR3 in DNA: TGTGCCAGTGCCTCGACAGGGGTGGTTTCACCCCTCCACTTT. Translated: CASASTGVVSPLHF.

This clone has only one observation. The chain recombines TRBV14 with TRBJ2-7; 8 positions agree with TRBD1. CDR1 is SGHDN, CDR2 FVKESK, per germline. Trimming cost V 1 base and J 3 bases; bases outside gene matches: 5. The CDR3 covers 15 residues. CDR3 nucleotides: TGTGCCAGCAGCCAAGGGGCAGGGGGCGGCTACGAGCAGTACTTC. This translates into CASSQGAGGGYEQYF.

The V gene is TRBV3-1 (or the pseudogene TRBV3-2), the J gene TRBJ1-6, with D possibly TRBD1 on 5 matching bases. CDR1 and CDR2 (germline): LGHDT, YNNKEL (reference sequence). Trimming left V 4 bases short and J 5 bases short, with 12 bases between. The CDR3 runs 15 residues. The CDR3 sequence: CASSLGRGDNSPLHF. In nucleotides, the CDR3 is TGTGCCAGCAGCCTGGGGCGGGGTGATAATTCACCCCTCCACTTT.

CDR3 sequence reads: CATSGTTYSNQPQHF. As DNA, the CDR3 is TGTGCCACCAGCGGGACAACTTATAGCAATCAGCCCCAGCATTTT. The rearrangement joins TRBV15 to TRBJ1-5, with a tentative D call TRBD1 (6 bases). V was trimmed by 5 bases and J by 0 bases, leaving 11 bases between them. The CDR3 is 15 residues long. Germline V gene lookup returns CDR1 LNHNV and CDR2 YYDKDF (reference sequence).

The V call is TRBV2, the J call TRBJ2-3, with 12 bases that match TRBD2. Germline V lookup: CDR1 SNHLY, CDR2 FYNNEI. The trim removed 8 bases at V and 8 bases at J, leaving 8 bases unmatched. CDR3 length equals 14 residues. CDR3 nucleotide sequence: TGTGCCAGCCCGCTAGCGGGGGGGCCCGGTACGCAGTATTTT. Translated: CASPLAGGPGTQYF.

This clone was seen only a few times. V is TRBV7-8 and J is TRBJ2-2, with a tentative D call TRBD1 (6 bases). This CDR3 is 15 amino acids long. Germline values: CDR1 SGHVS, CDR2 FQNEAQ. The V and J ends lost 6 bases and 0 bases respectively, with 11 bases between them. The chain's CDR3 is CASRTGTTNTGELFF. The CDR3, as DNA: TGTGCCAGCAGAACCGGGACAACGAACACCGGGGAGCTGTTTTTT.

This clone was picked up a small number of times. V usage is TRBV9 and J usage is TRBJ2-3; 8 bases are shared with TRBD2. This CDR3 comprises 22 residues. V was clipped by 0 bases and J by 7 bases; unmatched bases: 28. Germline loops: CDR1 SGDLS, CDR2 YYNGEE. CDR3 DNA: TGTGCCAGCAGCGTAGGAGGGCGGGGACTAGACTGGAGAGCGGTGACATCTAATACGCAGTATTTT. Amino acid sequence: CASSVGGRGLDWRAVTSNTQYF.

The chain is built from TRBV4-2 and TRBJ2-7; perhaps TRBD1 as D (5 bases). V was clipped by 0 bases and J by 1 base, with 10 bases between them. Germline CDR1 is LGHNA and CDR2 is YNFKEQ. The CDR3 length is 15 residues. The CDR3 spells CASSQESDTSYEQYF. CDR3 sequence (DNA): TGTGCCAGCAGCCAAGAATCGGACACGTCCTACGAGCAGTACTTC.

The V call is TRBV29-1, the J call TRBJ1-1, with D hard to call. In germline, CDR1 is SQVTM, CDR2 ANQGSEA. V was shortened by 6 bases and J by 0 bases, with 8 bases between the two germline ends. The CDR3 covers 12 residues. The CDR3 is CSVLHMNTEAFF. The CDR3 DNA is TGCAGCGTCCTCCACATGAACACTGAAGCTTTCTTT.

This chain joins TRBV5-1 and TRBJ2-7; D is perhaps TRBD1 (5 bases). The CDR3 is 14 amino acids. The germline gives CDR1 SGHRS, CDR2 YFSETQ. The germline V and J ends were trimmed by 5 bases and 6 bases, with 18 bases remaining between them. The CDR3: CASSQGSPLSEQYF. In DNA, the CDR3 is TGCGCCAGCAGTCAGGGCTCACCCTTGAGCGAGCAGTACTTC.

The genes are TRBV4-1 and TRBJ1-1, with D possibly TRBD1 on 5 matching bases. The CDR3 runs to 15 residues. The germline V and J ends were trimmed by 0 bases and 5 bases, with 13 bases remaining between them. Germline assignment: CDR1 MGHRA and CDR2 YSYEKL. The CDR3 region is CASSQDEGRGTEAFF. CDR3 bases: TGCGCCAGCAGCCAAGATGAGGGGAGGGGTACTGAAGCTTTCTTT.

This clone was detected only once. The J gene is TRBJ2-2, the V gene TRBV5-5; TRBD1 might be the D (6 bases). Looked up from germline, CDR1 is SGHKS and CDR2 is YYEKEE (reference sequence). The CDR3 has 16 amino acids. V was trimmed by 1 base and J by 5 bases, leaving 15 bases between them. The CDR3 is CASSLSVRGGTGELFF. CDR3 bases: TGTGCCAGCAGCTTGTCAGTCAGGGGTGGTACCGGGGAGCTGTTTTTT.

The rearrangement links TRBV3-1 (or the pseudogene TRBV3-2) to TRBJ2-7, with TRBD2 matching over 10 bases. The CDR3 sequence is 18 residues long. V was pared by 0 bases and J by 3 bases, with 11 bases of the junction left unmatched. Germline CDR1 reads LGHDT; CDR2 reads YNNKEL (reference sequence). The CDR3 DNA reads TGTGCCAGCAGCCAAGATATCCCTAGCGGGAGTGGGGGCTACGAGCAGTACTTC. Protein product: CASSQDIPSGSGGYEQYF.

A single count supports this clone. The chain couples TRBV5-4 to TRBJ2-1, with TRBD2 matching 11 bases. This CDR3 is 14 amino acids long. Germline CDR1 SGHNT, CDR2 YYREEE (reference sequence). The V segment lost 6 bases and the J segment 8 bases; nucleotides outside the gene matches: 7. Here the CDR3 reads CASTRTSGSYEQFF. Here the CDR3 DNA reads TGTGCCAGCACCCGAACTAGCGGGAGCTATGAGCAGTTCTTC.

The chain uses TRBV7-9 and TRBJ1-2; TRBD1 is a possible D gene (6 bases). This CDR3 has 14 amino acids. Germline V gene data show CDR1 as SEHNR and CDR2 as FQNEAQ (reference sequence). Trimming stripped 5 bases from V and 1 base from J, with 11 bases between. Here the CDR3 reads CASSMTGGNYGYTF. CDR3 coding DNA: TGTGCCAGCAGCATGACAGGTGGTAACTATGGCTACACCTTC.

In its sample, this clone was seen a few times. The CDR3: CASSTPTRDTGELFF. The CDR3 DNA reads TGTGCCAGCAGTACCCCCACGAGGGACACCGGGGAGCTGTTTTTT. The rearrangement joins TRBV6-5 to TRBJ2-2; tentative D call: TRBD2 (5 bases). Germline loops: CDR1 MNHEY, CDR2 SVGAGI. The CDR3 consists of 15 residues. The germline V and J ends were trimmed by 5 bases and 3 bases, with 13 bases remaining between them.